What follows is one TCR beta chain and its context. The data derive from a study of blood T cell repertoires in COVID-19. About the study: From the United States, Italy and Spain came samples of acute and convalescent COVID-19. PBMCs, B-cell-depleted T cells, or T cells provided the cDNA or gDNA that made up the material.

In the original analysis: Reference gene primer amplification in the assay estimated nucleated cell counts. This table comes from immunoSEQ multiplex PCR, and its TCRdb copy is limited to in-frame clones, with some not included. The DNA gave D and trimming, while V, J and clone size come from that table. Of approximately 61,000 clones listed, about 75% were seen once; the top ten hold about 33%. This CDR3 is 16 amino acids long. Germline V gene data show CDR1 as LGHNA and CDR2 as YNFKEQ. V dropped 0 bases and J dropped 0 bases, with 9 bases sitting between them. Source material: peripheral blood. The TCR was taken from a human donor in a cohort sampled during active COVID-19. V is TRBV4-2 and J is TRBJ1-3; D unresolved. CDR3 bases: TGTGCCAGCAGCCAAGAACCGGTCGACTCTGGAAACACCATATATTTT. Protein product: CASSQEPVDSGNTIYF.